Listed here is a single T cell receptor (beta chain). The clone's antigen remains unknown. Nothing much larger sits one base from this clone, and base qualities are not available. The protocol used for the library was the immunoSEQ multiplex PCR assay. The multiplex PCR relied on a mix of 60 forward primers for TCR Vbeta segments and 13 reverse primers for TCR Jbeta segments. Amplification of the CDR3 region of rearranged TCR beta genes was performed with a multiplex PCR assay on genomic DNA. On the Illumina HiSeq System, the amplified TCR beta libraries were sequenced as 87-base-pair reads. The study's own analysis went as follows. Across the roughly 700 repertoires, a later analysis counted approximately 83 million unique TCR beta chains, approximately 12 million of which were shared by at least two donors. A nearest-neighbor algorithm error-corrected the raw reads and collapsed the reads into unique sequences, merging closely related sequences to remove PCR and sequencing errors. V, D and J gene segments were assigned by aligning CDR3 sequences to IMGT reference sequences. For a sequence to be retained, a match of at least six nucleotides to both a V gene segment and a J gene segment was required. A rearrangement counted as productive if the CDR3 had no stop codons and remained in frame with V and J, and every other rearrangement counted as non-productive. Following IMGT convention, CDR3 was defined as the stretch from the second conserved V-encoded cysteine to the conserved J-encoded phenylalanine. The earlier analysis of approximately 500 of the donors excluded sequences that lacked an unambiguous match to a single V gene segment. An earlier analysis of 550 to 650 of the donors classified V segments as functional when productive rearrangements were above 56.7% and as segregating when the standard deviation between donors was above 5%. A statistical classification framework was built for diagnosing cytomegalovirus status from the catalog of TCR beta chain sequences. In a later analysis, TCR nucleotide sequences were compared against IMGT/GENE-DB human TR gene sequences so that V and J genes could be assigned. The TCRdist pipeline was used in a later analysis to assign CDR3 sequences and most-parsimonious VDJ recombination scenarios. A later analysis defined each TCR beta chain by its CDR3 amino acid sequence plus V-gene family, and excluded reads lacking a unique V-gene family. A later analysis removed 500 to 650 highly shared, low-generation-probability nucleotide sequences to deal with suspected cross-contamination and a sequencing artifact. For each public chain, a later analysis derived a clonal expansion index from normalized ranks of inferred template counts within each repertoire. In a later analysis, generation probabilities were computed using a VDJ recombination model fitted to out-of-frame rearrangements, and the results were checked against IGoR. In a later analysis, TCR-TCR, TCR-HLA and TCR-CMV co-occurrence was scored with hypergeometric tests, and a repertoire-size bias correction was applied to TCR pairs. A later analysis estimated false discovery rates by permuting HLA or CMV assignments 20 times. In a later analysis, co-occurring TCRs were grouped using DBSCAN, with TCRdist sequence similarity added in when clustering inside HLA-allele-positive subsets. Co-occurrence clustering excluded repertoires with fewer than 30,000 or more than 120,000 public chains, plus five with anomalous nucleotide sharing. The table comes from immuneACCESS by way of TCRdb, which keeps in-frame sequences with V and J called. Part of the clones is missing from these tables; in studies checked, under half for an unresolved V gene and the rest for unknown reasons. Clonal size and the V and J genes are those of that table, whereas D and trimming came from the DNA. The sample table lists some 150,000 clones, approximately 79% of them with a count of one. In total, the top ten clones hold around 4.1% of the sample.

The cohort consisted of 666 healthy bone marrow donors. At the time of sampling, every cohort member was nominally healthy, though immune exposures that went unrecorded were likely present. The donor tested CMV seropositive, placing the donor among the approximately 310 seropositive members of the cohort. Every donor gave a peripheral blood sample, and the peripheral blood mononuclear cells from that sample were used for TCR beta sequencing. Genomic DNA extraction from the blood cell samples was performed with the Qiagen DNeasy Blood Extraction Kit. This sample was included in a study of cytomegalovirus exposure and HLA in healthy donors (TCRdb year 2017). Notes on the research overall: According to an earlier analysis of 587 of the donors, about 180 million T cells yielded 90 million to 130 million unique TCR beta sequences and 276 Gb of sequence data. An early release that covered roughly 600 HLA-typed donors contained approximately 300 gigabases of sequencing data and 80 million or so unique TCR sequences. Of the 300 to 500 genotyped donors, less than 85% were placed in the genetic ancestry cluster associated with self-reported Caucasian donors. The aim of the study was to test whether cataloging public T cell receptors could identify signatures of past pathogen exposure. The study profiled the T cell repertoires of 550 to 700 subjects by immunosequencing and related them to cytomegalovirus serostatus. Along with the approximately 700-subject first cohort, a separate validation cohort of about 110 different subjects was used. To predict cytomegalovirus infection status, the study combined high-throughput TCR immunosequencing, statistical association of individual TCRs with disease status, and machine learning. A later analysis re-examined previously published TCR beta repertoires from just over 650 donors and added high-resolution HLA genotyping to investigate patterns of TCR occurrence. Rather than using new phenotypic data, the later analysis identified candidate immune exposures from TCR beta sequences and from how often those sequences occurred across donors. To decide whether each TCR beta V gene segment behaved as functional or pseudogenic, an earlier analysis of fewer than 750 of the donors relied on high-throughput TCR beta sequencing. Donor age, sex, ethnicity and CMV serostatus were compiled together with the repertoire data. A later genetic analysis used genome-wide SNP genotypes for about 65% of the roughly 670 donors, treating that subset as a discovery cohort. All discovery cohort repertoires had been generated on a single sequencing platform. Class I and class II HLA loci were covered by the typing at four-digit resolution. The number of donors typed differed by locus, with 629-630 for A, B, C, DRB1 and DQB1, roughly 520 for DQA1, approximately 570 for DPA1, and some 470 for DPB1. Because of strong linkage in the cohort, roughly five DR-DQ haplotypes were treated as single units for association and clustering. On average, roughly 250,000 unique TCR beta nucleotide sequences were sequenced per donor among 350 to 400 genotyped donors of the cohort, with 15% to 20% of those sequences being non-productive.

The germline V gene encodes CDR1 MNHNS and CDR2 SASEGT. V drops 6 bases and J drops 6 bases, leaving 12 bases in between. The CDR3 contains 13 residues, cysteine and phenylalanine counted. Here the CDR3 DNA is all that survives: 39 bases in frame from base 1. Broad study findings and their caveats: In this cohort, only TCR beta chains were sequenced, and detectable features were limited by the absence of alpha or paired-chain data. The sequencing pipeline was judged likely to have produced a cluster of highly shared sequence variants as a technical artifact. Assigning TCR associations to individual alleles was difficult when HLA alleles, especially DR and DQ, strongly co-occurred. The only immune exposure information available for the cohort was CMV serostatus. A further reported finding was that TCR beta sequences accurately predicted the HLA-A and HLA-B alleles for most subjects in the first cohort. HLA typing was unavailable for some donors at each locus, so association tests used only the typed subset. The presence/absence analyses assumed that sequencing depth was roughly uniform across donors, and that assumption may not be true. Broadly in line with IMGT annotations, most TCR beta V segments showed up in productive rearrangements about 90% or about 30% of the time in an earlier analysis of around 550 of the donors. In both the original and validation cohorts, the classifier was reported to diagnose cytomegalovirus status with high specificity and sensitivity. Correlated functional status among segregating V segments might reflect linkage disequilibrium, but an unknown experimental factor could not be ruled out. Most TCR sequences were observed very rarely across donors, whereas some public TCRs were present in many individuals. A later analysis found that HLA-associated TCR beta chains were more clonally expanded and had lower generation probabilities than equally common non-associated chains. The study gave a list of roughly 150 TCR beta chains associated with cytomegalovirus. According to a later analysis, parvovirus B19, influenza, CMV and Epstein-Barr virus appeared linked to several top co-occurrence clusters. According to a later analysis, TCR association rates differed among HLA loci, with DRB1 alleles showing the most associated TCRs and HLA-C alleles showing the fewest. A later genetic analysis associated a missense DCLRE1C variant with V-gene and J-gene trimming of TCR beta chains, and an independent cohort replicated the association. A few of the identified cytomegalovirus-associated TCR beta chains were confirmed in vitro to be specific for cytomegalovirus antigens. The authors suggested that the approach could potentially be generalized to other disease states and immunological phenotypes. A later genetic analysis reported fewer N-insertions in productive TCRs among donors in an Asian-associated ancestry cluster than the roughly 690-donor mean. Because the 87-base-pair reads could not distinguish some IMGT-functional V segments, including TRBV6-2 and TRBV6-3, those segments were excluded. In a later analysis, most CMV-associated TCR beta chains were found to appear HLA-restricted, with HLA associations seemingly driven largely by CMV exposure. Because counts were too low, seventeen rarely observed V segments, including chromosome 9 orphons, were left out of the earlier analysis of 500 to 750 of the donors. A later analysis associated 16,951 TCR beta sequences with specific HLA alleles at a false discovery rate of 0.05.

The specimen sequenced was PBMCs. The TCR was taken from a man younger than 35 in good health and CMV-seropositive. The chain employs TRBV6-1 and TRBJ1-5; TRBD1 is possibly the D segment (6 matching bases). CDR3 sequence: CASRPTGSQPQHF. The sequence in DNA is TGTGCCAGCAGACCGACAGGAAGTCAGCCCCAGCATTTT.